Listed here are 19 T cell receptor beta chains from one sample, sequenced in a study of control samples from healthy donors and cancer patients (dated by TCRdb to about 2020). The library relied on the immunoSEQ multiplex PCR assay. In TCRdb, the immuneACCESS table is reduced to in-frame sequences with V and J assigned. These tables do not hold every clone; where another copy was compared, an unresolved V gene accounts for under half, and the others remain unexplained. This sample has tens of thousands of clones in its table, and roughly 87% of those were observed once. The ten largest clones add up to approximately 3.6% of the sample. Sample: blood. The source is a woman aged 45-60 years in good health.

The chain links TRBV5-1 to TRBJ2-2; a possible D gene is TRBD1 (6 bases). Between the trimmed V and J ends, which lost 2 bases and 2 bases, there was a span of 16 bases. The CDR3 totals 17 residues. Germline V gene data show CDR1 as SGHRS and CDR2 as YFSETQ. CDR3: CASSFPRAGVNTGELFF. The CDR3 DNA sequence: TGCGCCAGCAGCTTCCCCCGGGCAGGGGTTAACACCGGGGAGCTGTTTTTT.

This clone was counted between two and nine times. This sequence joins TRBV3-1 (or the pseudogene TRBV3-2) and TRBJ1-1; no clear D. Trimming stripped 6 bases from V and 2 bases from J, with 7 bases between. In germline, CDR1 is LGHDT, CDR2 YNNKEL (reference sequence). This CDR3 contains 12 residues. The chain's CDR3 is CASSYGNTEAFF. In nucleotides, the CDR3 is TGTGCCAGCAGTTACGGTAACACTGAAGCTTTCTTT.

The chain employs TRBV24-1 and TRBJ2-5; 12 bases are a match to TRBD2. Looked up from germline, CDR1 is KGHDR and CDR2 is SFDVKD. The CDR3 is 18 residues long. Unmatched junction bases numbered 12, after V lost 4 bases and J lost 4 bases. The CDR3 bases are TGTGCCACCAGTGACCGGCATCCTAGCGGGAGGGCACGAGAGACCCAGTACTTC. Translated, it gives CATSDRHPSGRARETQYF.

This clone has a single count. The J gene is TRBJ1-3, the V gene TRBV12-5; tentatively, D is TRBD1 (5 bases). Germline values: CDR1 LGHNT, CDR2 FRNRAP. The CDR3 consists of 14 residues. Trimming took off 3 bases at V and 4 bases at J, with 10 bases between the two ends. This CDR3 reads CASGFGGTGNTIYF. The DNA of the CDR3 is TGTGCTAGTGGTTTTGGGGGAACGGGAAACACCATATATTTT.

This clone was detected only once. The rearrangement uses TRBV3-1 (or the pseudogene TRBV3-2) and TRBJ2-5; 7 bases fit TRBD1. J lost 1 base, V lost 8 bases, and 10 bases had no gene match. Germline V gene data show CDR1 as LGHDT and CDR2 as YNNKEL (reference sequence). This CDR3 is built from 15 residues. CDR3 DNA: TGTGCCAGCCGCCTTAGAAGGGGGCTCCAAGAGACCCAGTACTTC. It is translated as CASRLRRGLQETQYF.

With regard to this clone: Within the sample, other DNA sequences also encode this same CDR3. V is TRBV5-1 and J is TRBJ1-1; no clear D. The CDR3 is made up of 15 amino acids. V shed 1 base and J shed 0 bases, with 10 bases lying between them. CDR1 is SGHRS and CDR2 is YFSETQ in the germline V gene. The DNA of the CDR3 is TGCGCCAGCAGCTTGCGGGCGGAGATGAACACTGAAGCTTTCTTT. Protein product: CASSLRAEMNTEAFF.

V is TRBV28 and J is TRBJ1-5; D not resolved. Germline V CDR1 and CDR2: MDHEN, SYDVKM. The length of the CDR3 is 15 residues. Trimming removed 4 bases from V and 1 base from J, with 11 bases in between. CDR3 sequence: CASSSGKGSNQPQHF. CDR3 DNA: TGTGCCAGCAGTTCCGGGAAAGGGAGCAATCAGCCCCAGCATTTT.

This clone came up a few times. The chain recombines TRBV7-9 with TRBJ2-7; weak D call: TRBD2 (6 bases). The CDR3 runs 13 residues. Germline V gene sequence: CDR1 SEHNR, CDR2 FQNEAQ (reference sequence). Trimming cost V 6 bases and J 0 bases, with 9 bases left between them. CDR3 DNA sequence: TGTGCCAGCAGGGGGGGTAGCTCCTACGAGCAGTACTTC. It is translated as CASRGGSSYEQYF.

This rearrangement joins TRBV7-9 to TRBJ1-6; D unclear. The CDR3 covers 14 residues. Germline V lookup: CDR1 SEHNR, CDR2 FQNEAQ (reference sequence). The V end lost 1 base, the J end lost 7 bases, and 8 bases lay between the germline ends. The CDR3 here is CASSLEGGNSPLHF. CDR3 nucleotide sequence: TGTGCCAGCAGCTTAGAAGGAGGAAATTCACCCCTCCACTTT.

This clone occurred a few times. The CDR3 DNA follows: TGTGCCAGCAGTGAAATGGGGGAGCTGTTTTTT. Its translation: CASSEMGELFF. The rearrangement links TRBV25-1 to TRBJ2-2, with D unresolved. V gave up 2 bases and J gave up 8 bases, with 3 bases separating them. This CDR3 is built from 11 residues. CDR1 and CDR2 (germline): MGHDK, SYGVNS.

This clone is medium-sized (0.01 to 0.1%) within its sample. The CDR3 nucleotides read TGCGCCAGCAGCCTAAGACAGGGGTTGCCCGGGGAGCTGTTTTTT. Protein sequence: CASSLRQGLPGELFF. The chain couples TRBV4-1 to TRBJ2-2; 8 nucleotides line up with TRBD1. From germline, CDR1 is MGHRA and CDR2 YSYEKL. V lost 4 bases and J lost 6; bases outside the gene matches: 7. CDR3 length: 15 amino acids.

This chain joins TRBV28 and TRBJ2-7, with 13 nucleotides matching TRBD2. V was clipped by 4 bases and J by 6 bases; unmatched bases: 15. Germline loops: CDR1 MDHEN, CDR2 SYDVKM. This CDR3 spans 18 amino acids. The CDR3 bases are TGTGCCAGCAGTTCCCCCGCCCGGAGGACTAGCGGGAGCATCGAGCAGTACTTC. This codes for CASSSPARRTSGSIEQYF.

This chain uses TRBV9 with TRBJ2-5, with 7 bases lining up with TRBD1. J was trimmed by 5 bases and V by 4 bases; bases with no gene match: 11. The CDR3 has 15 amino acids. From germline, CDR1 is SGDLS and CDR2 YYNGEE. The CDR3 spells CASSPEGTAPETQYF. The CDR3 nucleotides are TGTGCCAGCAGCCCAGAGGGGACAGCTCCCGAGACCCAGTACTTC.

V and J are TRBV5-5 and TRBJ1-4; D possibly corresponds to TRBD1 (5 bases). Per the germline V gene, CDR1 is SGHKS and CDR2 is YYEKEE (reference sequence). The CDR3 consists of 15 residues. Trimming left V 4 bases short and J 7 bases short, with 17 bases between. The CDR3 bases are TGTGCCAGCAGCGTAGAAGGGGTTATTTTTGAAAAACTGTTTTTT. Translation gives CASSVEGVIFEKLFF.

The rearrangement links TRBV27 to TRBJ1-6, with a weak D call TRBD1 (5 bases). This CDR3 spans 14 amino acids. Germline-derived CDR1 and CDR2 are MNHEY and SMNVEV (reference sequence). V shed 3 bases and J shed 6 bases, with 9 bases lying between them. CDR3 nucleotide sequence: TGTGCCAGCAGTTTTTCCGGGGCTAATTCACCCCTCCACTTT. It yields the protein CASSFSGANSPLHF.

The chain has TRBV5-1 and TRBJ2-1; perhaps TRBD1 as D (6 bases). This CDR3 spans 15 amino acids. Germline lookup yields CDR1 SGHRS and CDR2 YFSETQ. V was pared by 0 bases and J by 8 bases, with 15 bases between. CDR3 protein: CASSLDRSPGDEQFF. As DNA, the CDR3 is TGCGCCAGCAGCTTGGACAGGTCTCCAGGGGATGAGCAGTTCTTC. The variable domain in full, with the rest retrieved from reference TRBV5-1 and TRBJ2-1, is KAGVTQTPRYLIKTRGQQVTLSCSPISGHRSVSWYQQTPGQGLQFLFEYFSETQRNKGNFPGRFSGRQFSNSRSEMNVSTLELGDSALYLCASSLDRSPGDEQFFGPGTRLTVL.

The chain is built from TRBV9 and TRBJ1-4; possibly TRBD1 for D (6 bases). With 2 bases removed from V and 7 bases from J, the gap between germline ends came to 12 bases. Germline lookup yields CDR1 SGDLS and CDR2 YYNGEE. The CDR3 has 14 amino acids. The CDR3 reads CASSVQGISEKLFF. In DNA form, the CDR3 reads TGTGCCAGCAGCGTCCAGGGGATCAGTGAAAAACTGTTTTTT.

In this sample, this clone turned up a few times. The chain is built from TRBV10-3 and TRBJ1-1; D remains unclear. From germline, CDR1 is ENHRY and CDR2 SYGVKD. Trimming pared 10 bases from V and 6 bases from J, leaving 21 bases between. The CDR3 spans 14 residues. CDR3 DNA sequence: TGTGCCACCGGCGTGACCGAGAAATGGGCTGAAGCTTTCTTT. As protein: CATGVTEKWAEAFF.

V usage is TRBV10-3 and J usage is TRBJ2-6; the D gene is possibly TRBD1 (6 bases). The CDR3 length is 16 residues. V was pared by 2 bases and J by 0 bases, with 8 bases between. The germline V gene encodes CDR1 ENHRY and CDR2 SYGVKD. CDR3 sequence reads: CAISEQGGSGANVLTF. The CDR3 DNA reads TGTGCCATCAGTGAGCAAGGGGGCTCTGGGGCCAACGTCCTGACTTTC.